The present TCR beta chain was sequenced within a study of graft-versus-host responses after intestinal transplantation. About the research overall: Those transplanted obtained multivisceral, liver-intestinal, or isolated intestinal grafts. The study's findings and limits: There were GvH clones found in recipient marrow, and some of them appeared first in ileum or blood.

The germline gives CDR1 KGHSH, CDR2 LQKENI. This CDR3 is 17 amino acids long. J lost 2 bases, V lost 3 bases, and 9 bases had no gene match. About this clone itself: Its antigen is not known.

The table came from immunoSEQ multiplex PCR; TCRdb's copy has only in-frame clones and leaves some out. The sample consists of about 110,000 clones, 87% of them appearing once. The sequence was collected from a human donor who was the organ donor for an intestinal transplant. This sample comprised unstimulated CD4+ T cells sorted from spleen or lymph node cells, obtained before transplant. The V call is TRBV18, the J call TRBJ1-5; 8 bases match TRBD1. CDR3 protein: CASSPVTGVNGNQPQHF. CDR3 sequence (DNA): TGTGCCAGCTCACCGGTGACAGGGGTTAATGGCAATCAGCCCCAGCATTTT.